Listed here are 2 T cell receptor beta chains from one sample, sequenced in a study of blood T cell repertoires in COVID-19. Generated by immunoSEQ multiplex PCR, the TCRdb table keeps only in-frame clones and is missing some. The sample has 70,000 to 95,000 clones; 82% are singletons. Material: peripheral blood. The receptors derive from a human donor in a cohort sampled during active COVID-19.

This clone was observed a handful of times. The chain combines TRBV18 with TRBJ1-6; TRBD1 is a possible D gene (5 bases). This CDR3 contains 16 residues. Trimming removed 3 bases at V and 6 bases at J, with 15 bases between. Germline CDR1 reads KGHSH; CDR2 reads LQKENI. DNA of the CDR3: TGTGCCAGCTCACCTTCGAATAACGGGGGTAATTCACCCCTCCACTTT. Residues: CASSPSNNGGNSPLHF.

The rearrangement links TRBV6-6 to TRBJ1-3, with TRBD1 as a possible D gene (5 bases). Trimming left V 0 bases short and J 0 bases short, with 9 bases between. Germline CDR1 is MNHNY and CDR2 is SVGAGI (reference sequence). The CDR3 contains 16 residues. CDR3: CASSYSTARSGNTIYF. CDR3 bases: TGTGCCAGCAGTTACTCGACAGCCCGCTCTGGAAACACCATATATTTT.